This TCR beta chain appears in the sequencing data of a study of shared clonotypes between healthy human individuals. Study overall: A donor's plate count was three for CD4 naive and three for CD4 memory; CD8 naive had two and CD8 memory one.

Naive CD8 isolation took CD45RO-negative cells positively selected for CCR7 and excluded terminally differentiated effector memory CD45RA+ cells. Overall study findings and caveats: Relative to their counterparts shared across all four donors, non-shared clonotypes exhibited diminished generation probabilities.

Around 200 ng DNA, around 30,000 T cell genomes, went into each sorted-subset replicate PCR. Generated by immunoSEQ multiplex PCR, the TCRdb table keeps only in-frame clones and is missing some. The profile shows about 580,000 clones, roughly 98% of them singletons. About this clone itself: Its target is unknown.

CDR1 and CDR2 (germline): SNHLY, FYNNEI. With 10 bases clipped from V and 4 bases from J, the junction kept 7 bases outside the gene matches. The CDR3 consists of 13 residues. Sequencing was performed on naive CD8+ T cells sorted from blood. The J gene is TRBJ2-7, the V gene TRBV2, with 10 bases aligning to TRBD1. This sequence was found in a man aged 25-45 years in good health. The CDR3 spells CANRDRGLYEQYF. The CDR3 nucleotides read TGTGCCAACCGGGACAGGGGCTTGTACGAGCAGTACTTC.